What follows are 30 T cell receptor beta chains derived from one specimen sequenced in a study of spatial heterogeneity in lung cancer. Time point described: sample taken at primary tumor resection. Sequencing was performed on whole RNA extracted from tumor and nontumor lung tissue, or from frozen PBMC, and the material was left unsorted. TCRdb recomputed calls from the 5' RACE reads with MiXCR, one row per CDR3 protein. The data contain approximately 4,100 distinct CDR3 sequences, approximately 24% of them singletons. The specimen was PBMCs, collected at surgery. These receptors were collected from a female donor with early-stage non-small cell lung cancer.

With respect to this clonotype: This beta chain is a stray read from a library made for alpha chains; its abundance is not meaningful. The genes are TRBV29-1 and TRBJ2-7; D remains unclear. V lost 0 bases and J 2 bases, leaving 11 bases between the germline ends. The germline CDR1 and CDR2 sequences are SQVTM and ANQGSEA. The CDR3 length is 14 residues. CDR3 loop: CSVEDRDTPYEQYF. The CDR3 nucleotides are TGCAGCGTTGAAGATCGAGACACACCCTACGAGCAGTACTTC.

Only a few counts were recorded for this clonotype. A library made for alpha chains picked up this beta chain off target, so its size means little. J is TRBJ2-2 and V is TRBV28, with TRBD2 identical over 13 bases. The V gene's germline CDR1 is MDHEN and CDR2 SYDVKM. J lost 2 bases, V lost 5 bases, and 8 bases had no gene match. The length of the CDR3 is 18 residues. The CDR3 DNA reads as TGTGCCAGCAGTCCGAGAGAGGGACTAGCGGGAAACACCGGGGAGCTGTTTTTT. It is translated as CASSPREGLAGNTGELFF.

In its sample, this clonotype ranks as medium-sized (0.01 to 0.1%). Because this beta chain is a stray read in a library intended to capture alpha chains, its abundance should not be given much weight. The chain has TRBV3-2 and TRBJ2-6; TRBD1, the D gene given by the table, was not confirmed from the DNA. TRBV3-2 constitutes a pseudogene. The CDR3 sequence is 19 residues long. The CDR3 nucleotides are TGTGCCAGCAGCCAACCCGGGATAGGGGGAGTTTGTGGGGCCAACGTCCTGACTTTC. Protein: CASSQPGIGGVCGANVLTF.

This clonotype showed up just a few times. Because the library targeted alpha chains, this beta chain is an off-target read whose size means little. This sequence joins TRBV12-3 or TRBV12-4 and TRBJ2-1, with a possible D match to TRBD2 (5 bases). V was trimmed by 6 bases and J by 0 bases, leaving 12 bases between them. The CDR3 sequence is 15 residues long. In nucleotides, the CDR3 is TGTGCCAGCAGAGCGGACTCCAGCTCCTACAATGAGCAGTTCTTC. The encoded protein is CASRADSSSYNEQFF.

Judged by abundance, this clonotype is medium-sized. Found in a library prepared for alpha chains, this beta chain is an off-target read, and its abundance has little meaning. The rearrangement uses TRBV6-2 or TRBV6-3 and TRBJ2-5; 12 positions agree with TRBD2. The CDR3 runs 15 residues. Looked up from germline, CDR1 is MNHEY and CDR2 is SVGEGT. Trimming cost V 6 bases and J 2 bases; bases outside gene matches: 4. CDR3 coding DNA: TGTGCCAGCAGGAAAGGGACTAGCGGGCAAGAGACCCAGTACTTC. This translates into CASRKGTSGQETQYF.

This clonotype is medium-sized. This beta chain is a stray read from a library made for alpha chains; its abundance is not meaningful. The CDR3 sequence: CASSHSRGTGTKNIQYF. The CDR3 DNA reads as TGTGCCAGCAGCCATTCTAGAGGGACAGGAACCAAAAACATTCAGTACTTC. V gene TRBV3-1 combines with J gene TRBJ2-4, with 8 bases identical to TRBD1. The CDR3 sequence is 17 residues long. Germline CDR1 LGHDT, CDR2 YNNKEL (reference sequence). The J segment lost 2 bases and the V segment lost 3 bases, leaving 9 bases of the junction unmatched.

This clonotype was seen a few times. As an off-target read in a library built for alpha chains, this beta chain has a frequency of little significance. This chain joins TRBV20-1 and TRBJ2-3; D is possibly TRBD1 or TRBD2 (6 bases each). The V end was cut by 0 bases, the J end by 6 bases, with 16 bases between. This CDR3 is 15 amino acids long. In germline, CDR1 is DFQATT, CDR2 SNEGSKA (reference sequence). In DNA form, the CDR3 reads TGCAGTGCTAGAGATCGGACGGGGGCCGGTGATACGCAGTATTTT. It yields the protein CSARDRTGAGDTQYF.

Relative to its sample, this clonotype is medium-sized. Because the library targeted alpha chains, this beta chain is an off-target read whose size means little. The rearrangement links TRBV9 to TRBJ2-1; 12 nucleotides agree with TRBD2. Germline CDR1 and CDR2: SGDLS and YYNGEE. J was trimmed by 5 bases and V by 8 bases; bases with no gene match: 17. The CDR3 sequence is 18 residues long. The CDR3 DNA sequence: TGTGCCAGTTCTCTGGGAGGACTAGCGGGATCAGGGAACAATGAGCAGTTCTTC. Its protein product is CASSLGGLAGSGNNEQFF.

This clonotype was observed a handful of times. For a library built for alpha chains, this beta chain is a stray read; little rests on its size. V gene TRBV7-8 combines with J gene TRBJ2-1; 7 nucleotides match TRBD2. Germline CDR1 reads SGHVS; CDR2 reads FQNEAQ. V dropped 1 base and J dropped 8; count of bases not matched to a gene: 11. The CDR3 contains 16 residues. The DNA for the CDR3 is TGTGCCAGCAGCTTAGGAGGTGCGGGAGTCAGCTATGAGCAGTTCTTC. Its protein product is CASSLGGAGVSYEQFF. The whole variable domain, remainder taken from reference TRBV7-8 and TRBJ2-1, is GAGVSQSPRYKVAKRGQDVALRCDPISGHVSLFWYQQALGQGPEFLTYFQNEAQLDKSGLPSDRFFAERPEGSVSTLKIQRTQQEDSAVYLCASSLGGAGVSYEQFFGPGTRLTVL.

Concerning this clonotype: This beta chain came through as a stray read in a library set up for alpha chains, and its size says little. The V call is TRBV4-3, the J call TRBJ2-2; a possible D gene is TRBD2 (6 bases). This CDR3 contains 15 residues. V lost 1 base and J lost 3, with 9 bases in between. Germline loops: CDR1 LGHNA, CDR2 YSLEER. The CDR3 DNA is TGCGCCAGCAGCCAAGGGCGGAGGGACACCGGGGAGCTGTTTTTT. It encodes CASSQGRRDTGELFF.

As for this clonotype: A library prepared for alpha chains yielded this beta chain as an off-target read; its size is of little meaning. This chain joins TRBV28 and TRBJ2-7; D possibly corresponds to TRBD1 (6 bases). This CDR3 spans 13 amino acids. The V gene's germline CDR1 is MDHEN and CDR2 SYDVKM. V dropped 2 bases and J dropped 4 bases, with 9 bases sitting between them. DNA for the CDR3: TGTGCCAGCAGTTTAGCTGGACAGTACGAGCAGTACTTC. Encoded protein: CASSLAGQYEQYF.

This clonotype is medium-sized. This beta chain was picked up by a library intended for alpha chains and is off target, so its count carries little meaning. This chain links TRBV7-9 with TRBJ2-5; D is unclear. The CDR3 runs 13 residues. The V gene lost 5 bases and the J gene lost 1 base, with 8 bases spanning the gap. Germline CDR1 is SEHNR and CDR2 is FQNEAQ (reference sequence). In DNA form, the CDR3 reads TGTGCCAGCAGCCCCTGGGGCCAAGAGACCCAGTACTTC. It translates to CASSPWGQETQYF.

This clonotype is labeled as large. Being off target in a library aimed at alpha chains, this beta chain has a size of little meaning. The gene calls are TRBV28 and TRBJ2-2; the D call may be TRBD1 or TRBD2 (5 bases each). Germline V gives CDR1 MDHEN, CDR2 SYDVKM. Deletions cut 5 bases from V and 3 bases from J, with 16 bases between. The CDR3 has 16 residues. This chain's CDR3 is CASSHTGREDTGELFF. In DNA, the CDR3 is TGTGCCAGCAGTCATACAGGTCGGGAAGACACCGGGGAGCTGTTTTTT.

This clonotype showed up just a few times. This beta chain is off target for a library built for alpha chains, so its abundance means little. This chain links TRBV12-3 or TRBV12-4 with TRBJ1-1, with a weak D call TRBD1 (6 bases). This CDR3 comprises 13 residues. Trimming removed 6 bases from V and 3 bases from J, with 11 bases in between. In DNA, the CDR3 is TGTGCCAGCAGGTCACAGGGATACACTGAAGCTTTCTTT. It is translated as CASRSQGYTEAFF.

This clonotype was picked up a small number of times. The library was prepared for alpha chains; this beta chain is a stray read, so its frequency means little. This chain joins TRBV7-6 and TRBJ2-2; no clear D. The germline CDR1 and CDR2 sequences are SGHVS and FNYEAQ. V lost 2 bases, J lost 6 bases, and 7 bases lay in between. The CDR3 sequence is 13 residues long. CDR3: CASSLYGSGELFF. The CDR3 DNA reads as TGTGCCAGCAGCTTATATGGGTCCGGGGAGCTGTTTTTT.

The sample holds a few counts of this clonotype. Since it is a stray read in a library aimed at alpha chains, this beta chain has a size that is not meaningful. J is TRBJ2-1 and V is TRBV3-1; D is perhaps TRBD1 (6 bases). Germline lookup yields CDR1 LGHDT and CDR2 YNNKEL (reference sequence). V shed 2 bases and J shed 4 bases, with 12 bases lying between them. This CDR3 contains 15 residues. Here the CDR3 reads CASSQSQGPYNEQFF. The CDR3 bases are TGTGCCAGCAGCCAATCACAGGGCCCTTACAATGAGCAGTTCTTC.

This clonotype was seen only a few times. In a library made to pick up alpha chains, this beta chain is a stray read with a size that means little. This chain uses TRBV20-1 with TRBJ2-2; unclear D gene. CDR1 DFQATT and CDR2 SNEGSKA come from the germline V gene (reference sequence). V lost 2 bases to trimming and J lost 0 bases, with 10 bases between them. This CDR3 is built from 15 residues. The DNA for the CDR3 is TGCAGTGCTAGAAGGGCTGGCCCGAACACCGGGGAGCTGTTTTTT. It encodes CSARRAGPNTGELFF.

In its sample, this clonotype was seen a few times. This beta chain turned up in a library designed for alpha chains; as an off-target read, its abundance says little. The chain recombines TRBV29-1 with TRBJ2-5; 9 nucleotides line up with TRBD1. The V and J ends lost 2 bases and 7 bases, in that order; junction bases with no gene match: 5. The CDR3 has 13 residues. Looked up from germline, CDR1 is SQVTM and CDR2 is ANQGSEA. CDR3 nucleotide sequence: TGCAGCGTTGAACTGACAGGGGGAGGGACCCAGTACTTC. Translating it yields CSVELTGGGTQYF.

In its sample, this clonotype was seen a few times. Being off target in a library aimed at alpha chains, this beta chain has a size of little meaning. The J gene is TRBJ2-7, the V gene TRBV25-1; 8 positions match TRBD2. The germline V gene encodes CDR1 MGHDK and CDR2 SYGVNS. With 4 bases clipped from V and 2 bases from J, the junction kept 7 bases outside the gene matches. This CDR3 has 15 residues. The CDR3 sequence is CASSVPGTRTYEQYF. The CDR3 bases are TGTGCCAGCAGTGTTCCAGGGACTAGGACCTACGAGCAGTACTTC.

For this clonotype: The size of this beta chain means little, since it is a stray read in a library made for alpha chains. This rearrangement joins TRBV4-3 to TRBJ2-5; D is ambiguous. The germline V gene encodes CDR1 LGHNA and CDR2 YSLEER. V lost 1 base, J lost 3 bases, and 9 bases lay in between. This CDR3 spans 14 amino acids. The CDR3 DNA reads TGCGCCAGCAGCCAAGGATACAGAGAAGAGACCCAGTACTTC. This encodes CASSQGYREETQYF.

This clonotype has a handful of counts. The size of this beta chain means little, since it is a stray read in a library made for alpha chains. The V call is TRBV12-3 or TRBV12-4, the J call TRBJ2-7, with 7 bases fitting TRBD2. V dropped 5 bases and J dropped 1; count of bases not matched to a gene: 8. This CDR3 comprises 15 residues. The CDR3 spells CASSVEVGGSYEQYF. CDR3 bases: TGTGCCAGCAGTGTGGAAGTGGGGGGGTCCTACGAGCAGTACTTC.

This clonotype qualifies as medium-sized. Found in a library prepared for alpha chains, this beta chain is an off-target read, and its abundance has little meaning. The V call is TRBV5-1, the J call TRBJ2-7, with D unclear. The germline V and J ends were trimmed by 4 bases and 0 bases, with 8 bases remaining between them. The V gene's germline CDR1 is SGHRS and CDR2 YFSETQ. The CDR3 loop spans 13 amino acids. The CDR3 DNA reads as TGCGCCAGCAGCCCTCCGAGCTCCTACGAGCAGTACTTC. Protein: CASSPPSSYEQYF.

With respect to this clonotype: This beta chain is off target for a library built for alpha chains, so its abundance means little. The chain is built from TRBV20-1 and TRBJ2-1; D might be TRBD2 (6 bases). Germline CDR1 reads DFQATT; CDR2 reads SNEGSKA (reference sequence). The CDR3 sequence is 14 residues long. V lost 3 bases and J 1 base, leaving 10 bases between the germline ends. The CDR3 DNA reads TGCAGTGCTAGTTCGGGGGTATCCTACAATGAGCAGTTCTTC. Amino acids: CSASSGVSYNEQFF.

This clonotype qualifies as medium-sized. The library was designed around alpha chains, so this beta chain is a stray read whose abundance carries little weight. V usage is TRBV5-4 and J usage is TRBJ2-1; possibly TRBD2 for D (5 bases). The germline gives CDR1 SGHNT, CDR2 YYREEE (reference sequence). V was clipped by 4 bases and J by 5 bases, with 10 bases between them. The CDR3 extends over 13 amino acids. CDR3: CASSPQEDNEQFF. The CDR3 DNA follows: TGTGCCAGCAGCCCCCAGGAGGACAATGAGCAGTTCTTC.

As regards this clonotype: The library was prepared for alpha chains; this beta chain is a stray read, so its frequency means little. This chain links TRBV4-2 with TRBJ2-3; tentatively, D is TRBD1 or TRBD2 (5 bases each). Germline CDR1 reads LGHNA; CDR2 reads YNFKEQ. The CDR3 has 15 residues. Deletions cut 3 bases from V and 1 base from J, with 11 bases between. The CDR3 sequence is CASSHRERGTDTQYF. CDR3 DNA: TGTGCCAGCAGCCACAGGGAGAGGGGCACAGATACGCAGTATTTT.

For this clonotype: Within a library made for alpha chains, this beta chain is off target, and its count is uninformative. This chain joins TRBV18 and TRBJ2-5, with D tentatively TRBD2 (5 bases). V lost 3 bases, J lost 1 base, and 6 bases lay in between. Germline CDR1 reads KGHSH; CDR2 reads LQKENI. The CDR3 consists of 13 residues. CDR3 sequence reads: CASSPSGQETQYF. The CDR3 nucleotides read TGTGCCAGCTCACCGAGCGGCCAAGAGACCCAGTACTTC.

About this clonotype itself: This beta chain slipped into a library made for alpha chains as a stray read, so its size is not meaningful. The chain couples TRBV24-1 to TRBJ2-1, with D possibly called TRBD1 or TRBD2 (6 bases each). The CDR3 runs 17 residues. Trimming cost V 0 bases and J 4 bases, with 15 bases left between them. Germline-derived CDR1 and CDR2 are KGHDR and SFDVKD. The CDR3: CATSDLSGGGRYNEQFF. The CDR3 DNA sequence: TGTGCCACCAGTGATTTGAGCGGAGGGGGTAGGTACAATGAGCAGTTCTTC.

This clonotype was counted between two and nine times. A library made for alpha chains picked up this beta chain off target, so its size means little. This rearrangement joins TRBV24-1 to TRBJ2-7; TRBD2 aligns across 8 bases. Germline CDR1 is KGHDR and CDR2 is SFDVKD. The CDR3 sequence is 15 residues long. J gave up 7 bases and V 5 bases, and 12 bases lay outside the gene matches. CDR3 amino acids: CATSGQQAGVGEQYF. CDR3 DNA: TGTGCCACCAGTGGTCAACAAGCGGGAGTGGGGGAGCAGTACTTC.

Remarks on this clonotype: The size of this beta chain means little, since it is a stray read in a library made for alpha chains. The V and J genes are TRBV20-1 and TRBJ2-5, with D perhaps TRBD2 (6 bases). V gave up 1 base and J gave up 2 bases, with 23 bases separating them. The CDR3 has 18 amino acids. Germline-derived CDR1 and CDR2 are DFQATT and SNEGSKA (reference sequence). The CDR3 region is CSARGIGDGGILQETQYF. In DNA form, the CDR3 reads TGCAGTGCTAGAGGGATAGGGGACGGAGGGATACTACAAGAGACCCAGTACTTC.

As for this clonotype: For a library built for alpha chains, this beta chain is a stray read; little rests on its size. The rearrangement uses TRBV6-5 and TRBJ2-2; D remains unclear. There are 15 residues in the CDR3. V was trimmed by 0 bases and J by 5 bases, leaving 10 bases between them. Germline V gives CDR1 MNHEY, CDR2 SVGAGI. The CDR3 DNA is TGTGCCAGCAGTTACTCCAAAACGAGGACCGGGGAGCTGTTTTTT. Translating it yields CASSYSKTRTGELFF.